This TCR beta chain appears in the sequencing data of a study of blood T cell repertoires in COVID-19. Original handling: Reference gene primer amplification gave nucleated cell count estimates. The data were produced by immunoSEQ multiplex PCR, yet TCRdb's version contains in-frame clones alone and is incomplete. From that table come the V and J calls and clone size; the DNA was used to work out D and trimming. The sample carries 150,000 or so clones, approximately 92% recorded once. What was sequenced was peripheral blood. The TCR comes from a man aged 18 to 30 with COVID-19, enrolled during active disease.

The CDR3 sequence is CSVGTGVPGELFF. In DNA, the CDR3 is TGCAGCGTAGGGACAGGGGTTCCCGGGGAGCTGTTTTTT. The chain combines TRBV29-1 with TRBJ2-2; TRBD1 aligns across 10 bases. CDR3 length: 13 amino acids. From germline, CDR1 is SQVTM and CDR2 ANQGSEA. V shed 6 bases, J shed 6 bases, and the junction held 4 bases outside the gene matches.